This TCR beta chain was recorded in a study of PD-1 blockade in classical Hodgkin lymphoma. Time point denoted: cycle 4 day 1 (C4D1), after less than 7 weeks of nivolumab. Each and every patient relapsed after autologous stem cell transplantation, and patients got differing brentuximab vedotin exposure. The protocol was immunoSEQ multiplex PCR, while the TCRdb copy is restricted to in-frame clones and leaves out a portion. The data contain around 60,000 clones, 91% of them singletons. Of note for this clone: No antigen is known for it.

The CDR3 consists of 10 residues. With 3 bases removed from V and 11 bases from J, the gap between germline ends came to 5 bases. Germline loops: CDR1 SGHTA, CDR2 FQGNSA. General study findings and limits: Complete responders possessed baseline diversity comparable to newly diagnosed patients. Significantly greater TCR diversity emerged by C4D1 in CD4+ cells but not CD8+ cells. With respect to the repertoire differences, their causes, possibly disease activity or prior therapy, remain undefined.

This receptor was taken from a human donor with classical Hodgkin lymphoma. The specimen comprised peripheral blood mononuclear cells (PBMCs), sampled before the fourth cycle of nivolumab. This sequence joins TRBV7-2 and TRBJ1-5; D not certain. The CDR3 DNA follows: TGTGCCAGCAGCTTCAAGTCCCAGCATTTT. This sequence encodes CASSFKSQHF.